The 31 T cell receptor beta chains presented below share a single source sample, sequenced in a study of graft-versus-host responses after intestinal transplantation. Libraries were prepared by immunoSEQ multiplex PCR; TCRdb keeps only in-frame clonotypes and omits some of them. Among just under 30,000 clones listed, over 60% were seen once. Graft-derived tissue was subjected to processing to liberate intraepithelial and lamina propria lymphocytes. Sequenced material: ileum tissue, taken 98 days after intestinal transplantation. The receptors come from a human patient who received an intestinal transplant, so some T cells may come from the graft donor.

This chain uses TRBV7-9 with TRBJ1-5; 7 nucleotides line up with TRBD1. J gave up 4 bases and V 4 bases, and 13 bases lay outside the gene matches. Germline V gives CDR1 SEHNR, CDR2 FQNEAQ (reference sequence). The CDR3 covers 17 residues. The CDR3 spells CASSSETGPPENQPQHF. CDR3 nucleotide sequence: TGTGCCAGCAGCTCTGAGACAGGGCCCCCTGAGAATCAGCCCCAGCATTTT.

The J gene is TRBJ2-6, the V gene TRBV14; TRBD1 aligns across 8 bases. CDR1 SGHDN and CDR2 FVKESK come from the germline V gene. Germline trimming cut 2 bases from V and 3 bases from J; bases unmatched to any gene: 9. The CDR3 is made up of 18 amino acids. CDR3 sequence reads: CASSQQRTGKYGANVLTF. The CDR3, as DNA: TGTGCCAGCAGCCAACAGCGGACAGGGAAGTATGGGGCCAACGTCCTGACTTTC.

Here the CDR3 DNA reads TGTGCCAGCAGCCAAACAGGGGGCGCATTCTACGAGCAGTACTTC. Protein: CASSQTGGAFYEQYF. The chain has TRBV14 and TRBJ2-7; the match to TRBD1 covers 9 bases. This CDR3 spans 15 amino acids. The ends lost 2 bases at V and 3 bases at J; junction bases unmatched: 5. CDR1 is SGHDN and CDR2 is FVKESK in the germline V gene.

The rearrangement joins TRBV29-1 to TRBJ2-3, with 8 bases that match TRBD2. V lost 7 bases and J lost 4; bases outside the gene matches: 10. CDR1 and CDR2 (germline): SQVTM, ANQGSEA. The CDR3 contains 14 residues. The CDR3: CSAEPGGGSDTQYF. CDR3 coding DNA: TGCAGCGCTGAGCCCGGGGGGGGATCAGATACGCAGTATTTT.

This clone was recorded only once. The chain couples TRBV28 to TRBJ2-7; perhaps TRBD1 as D (6 bases). Germline CDR1 and CDR2: MDHEN and SYDVKM. This CDR3 has 15 residues. Trimming left V 6 bases short and J 2 bases short, with 17 bases between. The DNA for the CDR3 is TGTGCCAGCAGCCGACCCAGGGACACCCCCTACGAGCAGTACTTC. It encodes CASSRPRDTPYEQYF.

The chain joins TRBV25-1 to TRBJ2-4; 8 nucleotides match TRBD1. There are 15 residues in the CDR3. The V and J ends lost 2 bases and 1 base, in that order; junction bases with no gene match: 1. Germline values: CDR1 MGHDK, CDR2 SYGVNS. CDR3 DNA sequence: TGTGCCAGCAGTGAACACAGGGGGGCCAAAAACATTCAGTACTTC. Amino acids: CASSEHRGAKNIQYF.

This chain links TRBV7-9 with TRBJ1-5, with D perhaps TRBD1 (6 bases). Germline V gene sequence: CDR1 SEHNR, CDR2 FQNEAQ (reference sequence). The CDR3 runs to 13 residues. V gave up 8 bases and J gave up 4 bases, with 12 bases separating them. The CDR3 DNA follows: TGTGCCAGCGGCCAGGGGTTTAATCAGCCCCAGCATTTT. This translates into CASGQGFNQPQHF.

V usage is TRBV6-1 and J usage is TRBJ1-2, with 9 bases matching TRBD1. Looked up from germline, CDR1 is MNHNS and CDR2 is SASEGT. The junction had 15 bases not matched to a gene; V was cut back by 3 bases and J by 4 bases. The CDR3 is made up of 18 amino acids. CDR3: CASSDTPPKGQGGYGYTF. The DNA of the CDR3 is TGTGCCAGCAGTGACACCCCCCCAAAGGGACAGGGCGGCTATGGCTACACCTTC.

Of note for this clone: One end of the junction does not line up with germline, which may come from a read error. The chain employs TRBV2 and TRBJ1-1; D is unresolved. Looked up from germline, CDR1 is SNHLY and CDR2 is FYNNEI. CDR3 length: 14 amino acids. The CDR3, as DNA: TGTGCCAGCAGCGAAGCCGGAGGGCCCCCTGAAGCTTTCTTT. It encodes CASSEAGGPPEAFF.

The DNA of the CDR3 is TGTGCCACCAGCAGAGGACCGGGACAGATGAACACTGAAGCTTTCTTT. Translated: CATSRGPGQMNTEAFF. V gene TRBV15 combines with J gene TRBJ1-1; TRBD1 matches at 7 bases. This CDR3 is 16 amino acids long. J lost 0 bases, V lost 1 base, and 5 bases had no gene match. Germline-derived CDR1 and CDR2 are LNHNV and YYDKDF (reference sequence).

The chain recombines TRBV4-1 with TRBJ1-4, with 11 nucleotides matching TRBD1. The CDR3 sequence is 14 residues long. The V gene's germline CDR1 is MGHRA and CDR2 YSYEKL. V lost 0 bases to trimming and J lost 10 bases; unmatched junction nucleotides: 1. CDR3 sequence: CASSQEGQGGKLFF. The DNA of the CDR3 is TGCGCCAGCAGCCAAGAGGGACAGGGGGGAAAACTGTTTTTT.

The gene calls are TRBV6-1 and TRBJ1-2; no clear D. V was cut by 6 bases and J by 4 bases, with 15 bases left in between. This CDR3 region has 14 residues. Germline V gene data show CDR1 as MNHNS and CDR2 as SASEGT. In DNA, the CDR3 is TGTGCCAGCAGCCCCATACAACAGAGCTATGGCTACACCTTC. Amino acids: CASSPIQQSYGYTF.

V gene TRBV4-1 combines with J gene TRBJ1-2; tentatively, D is TRBD1 (5 bases). The germline CDR1 and CDR2 sequences are MGHRA and YSYEKL. The CDR3 consists of 14 residues. The V and J ends lost 4 bases and 8 bases respectively, with 17 bases between them. The CDR3 DNA follows: TGCGCCAGCAGCCTCCGGGACCAGCACCCGGGCTACACCTTC. It codes for CASSLRDQHPGYTF.

The chain employs TRBV27 and TRBJ2-3; weak D call: TRBD2 (6 bases). V lost 2 bases, J lost 0 bases, and 12 bases lay in between. Germline CDR1 and CDR2: MNHEY and SMNVEV (reference sequence). This CDR3 is 16 amino acids long. The CDR3 DNA reads as TGTGCCAGCAGTTTAAGGGGCGGGGAGAGCACAGATACGCAGTATTTT. Its translation is CASSLRGGESTDTQYF.

This clone appeared once. The rearrangement uses TRBV20-1 and TRBJ2-3; D is undetermined. The ends were cut back, 3 bases at V and 2 bases at J, with 0 bases in the middle. Germline CDR1 DFQATT, CDR2 SNEGSKA (reference sequence). The CDR3 extends over 10 amino acids. The CDR3 here is CSASTDTQYF. CDR3 nucleotide sequence: TGCAGTGCTAGCACAGATACGCAGTATTTT.

The V gene is TRBV11-2, the J gene TRBJ2-1; D ambiguous. This CDR3 region has 11 residues. V shed 5 bases and J shed 10 bases, with 9 bases lying between them. Germline lookup yields CDR1 SGHAT and CDR2 FQNNGV. CDR3 protein: CASSHTLEQFF. CDR3 nucleotides: TGTGCCAGCAGCCACACACTGGAGCAGTTCTTC.

The rearrangement links TRBV28 to TRBJ2-7, with 10 bases lining up with TRBD2. Germline V gene data show CDR1 as MDHEN and CDR2 as SYDVKM. V shed 9 bases and J 0 bases; nucleotides not matched to a gene: 5. This CDR3 is built from 14 residues. In DNA form, the CDR3 reads TGTGCCAGGACTAGCGGGTCGAGCTCCTACGAGCAGTACTTC. Translation: CARTSGSSSYEQYF.

This rearrangement joins TRBV2 to TRBJ1-4; D call uncertain. Germline values: CDR1 SNHLY, CDR2 FYNNEI. This CDR3 contains 18 residues. V dropped 2 bases and J dropped 0 bases, with 16 bases sitting between them. Here the CDR3 reads CASSERFTIVATNEKLFF. CDR3 bases: TGTGCCAGCAGTGAACGCTTTACTATCGTTGCAACTAATGAAAAACTGTTTTTT.

This clone showed up just a few times. V gene TRBV18 combines with J gene TRBJ1-2, with D perhaps TRBD1 (5 bases). The CDR3 consists of 14 residues. Germline V gives CDR1 KGHSH, CDR2 LQKENI. Trimming took 2 bases from V and 8 from J, leaving 15 bases between them. In nucleotides, the CDR3 is TGTGCCAGCTCACCAACCCCGGGGGGGAACGGCTACACCTTC. Its protein is CASSPTPGGNGYTF.

This rearrangement joins TRBV6-6 to TRBJ1-1, with D possibly matching TRBD1 (6 bases). Germline loops: CDR1 MNHNY, CDR2 SVGAGI (reference sequence). The CDR3 extends over 16 amino acids. Trimming took 4 bases from V and 1 from J, leaving 16 bases between them. In DNA, the CDR3 is TGTGCCAGCAGTTCCAATCCGGGGGGCGGGAACACTGAAGCTTTCTTT. Amino acid sequence: CASSSNPGGGNTEAFF.

The DNA of the CDR3 is TGTGCCAGCAGCGTCCTAGCGGGCCCAACGGAGACCCAGTACTTC. It translates to CASSVLAGPTETQYF. J is TRBJ2-5 and V is TRBV5-4; 8 bases are shared with TRBD2. This CDR3 spans 15 amino acids. V lost 4 bases to trimming and J lost 5 bases; unmatched junction nucleotides: 10. Germline V lookup: CDR1 SGHNT, CDR2 YYREEE (reference sequence).

This clone was seen a handful of times. The chain links TRBV23-1 to TRBJ2-3; D could derive from TRBD1 or TRBD2 (5 bases each). TRBV23-1 is known as an ORF, though its function is uncertain. The CDR3 runs to 17 residues. Trimming took 2 bases from V and 0 from J, leaving 15 bases between them. In DNA form, the CDR3 reads TGCGCCAGCAGTCAAGAGAAGGGGAGAGGAAGCACAGATACGCAGTATTTT. It encodes CASSQEKGRGSTDTQYF.

Concerning this clone: Other nucleotide sequences from this sample produce the same CDR3. The chain recombines TRBV7-2 with TRBJ2-3; weak D call: TRBD2 (6 bases). The CDR3 consists of 14 residues. Germline CDR1 is SGHTA and CDR2 is FQGNSA. V was trimmed by 8 bases and J by 2 bases, leaving 14 bases between them. The CDR3 DNA follows: TGTGCCAGCCGCGAGCGGGCGTACACAGATACGCAGTATTTT. This encodes CASRERAYTDTQYF. The variable domain in full, with the rest retrieved from reference TRBV7-2 and TRBJ2-3, is GAGVSQSPSNKVTEKGKDVELRCDPISGHTALYWYRQSLGQGLEFLIYFQGNSAPDKSGLPSDRFSAERTGGSVSTLTIQRTQQEDSAVYLCASRERAYTDTQYFGPGTRLTVL.

The rearrangement uses TRBV5-6 and TRBJ2-4; TRBD2 matches 8 bases. CDR3 length: 19 amino acids. V shed 0 bases, J shed 1 base, and the junction held 12 bases outside the gene matches. Germline V gene lookup returns CDR1 SGHDT and CDR2 YYEEEE. CDR3 in DNA: TGTGCCAGCAGCTTGGGCCGGGGGGGGCCAGAGCGGGCCAAAAACATTCAGTACTTC. Residues: CASSLGRGGPERAKNIQYF.

The J gene is TRBJ1-2, the V gene TRBV6-6, with D unclear. Germline V gene data show CDR1 as MNHNY and CDR2 as SVGAGI (reference sequence). Trimming took off 6 bases at V and 6 bases at J, with 11 bases between the two ends. The CDR3 consists of 12 residues. As DNA, the CDR3 is TGTGCCAGCAGCTATTCTCAGGATGGCTACACCTTC. As protein: CASSYSQDGYTF.

CDR3 loop: CASSLLGKDGYTF. CDR3 DNA: TGTGCCAGCAGCTTATTGGGGAAGGATGGCTACACCTTC. V gene TRBV13 combines with J gene TRBJ1-2; D not certain. The CDR3 length is 13 residues. Deletions cut 2 bases from V and 6 bases from J, with 10 bases between. The germline V gene has CDR1 PRHDT and CDR2 FYEKMQ (reference sequence).

This rearrangement joins TRBV10-1 to TRBJ2-7, with D possibly matching TRBD1 (7 bases). This CDR3 contains 14 residues. The V gene lost 9 bases and the J gene lost 5 bases, with 20 bases spanning the gap. CDR1 is WNHNN and CDR2 is SYGVQD in the germline V gene (reference sequence). The CDR3 sequence: CASPAGQGVDEQYF. CDR3 nucleotides: TGCGCCAGTCCGGCGGGGCAGGGGGTCGACGAGCAGTACTTC.

V is TRBV7-9 and J is TRBJ1-2; perhaps TRBD1 as D (5 bases). The CDR3 runs 18 residues. The V end lost 0 bases, the J end lost 6 bases, and 23 bases lay between the germline ends. Germline V CDR1 and CDR2: SEHNR, FQNEAQ (reference sequence). CDR3 sequence (DNA): TGTGCCAGCAGCTTAGCGAGGGGAGTCGGGACCCTAATGGATGGCTACACCTTC. It encodes CASSLARGVGTLMDGYTF.

The chain employs TRBV14 and TRBJ2-1; 7 bases match TRBD1. Germline CDR1 is SGHDN and CDR2 is FVKESK. V gave up 4 bases and J gave up 1 base; unmatched junction bases: 10. This CDR3 has 17 amino acids. The CDR3 region is CASSPLQGILSYNEQFF. CDR3 DNA: TGTGCCAGCAGCCCCTTACAGGGGATCTTATCCTACAATGAGCAGTTCTTC.

The CDR3 sequence is CASRRGQVNEQFF. The CDR3 nucleotides read TGCGCCAGCAGGAGGGGACAGGTGAATGAGCAGTTCTTC. The chain recombines TRBV10-2 with TRBJ2-1; TRBD1 aligns across 8 bases. Per germline, CDR1 WSHSY and CDR2 SAAADI. Trimming took 6 bases from V and 7 from J; bases not matched to a gene: 5. CDR3 length equals 13 residues.

This clone has just a few counts. V is TRBV10-3 and J is TRBJ1-1; D may be TRBD1 (6 bases). The CDR3 length is 14 residues. The V and J ends lost 3 bases and 1 base respectively, with 9 bases between them. Germline CDR1 is ENHRY and CDR2 is SYGVKD. Here the CDR3 reads CAISDEDRNTEAFF. In DNA, the CDR3 is TGTGCCATCAGTGACGAGGACAGGAACACTGAAGCTTTCTTT.